These 6 T cell receptor beta chains share one sample of origin, sequenced in a study of T cell repertoires in cytomegalovirus infection. TCRdb reprocessed the reads with MiXCR, giving one entry per CDR3 protein. The sample carries about 260,000 distinct CDR3 sequences, approximately 9% recorded once. Sequencing was carried out using PBMCs. These receptors were collected from a human donor in good health (CMV status not recorded). Some clones in this sample may be carry-over from other donors' samples.

Comments on this clonotype: Because the CDR3 is missing its conserved closing phenylalanine or tryptophan, this is likely a read error. The DNA is left out, because the CDR3 cannot be placed on it with certainty; the CDR3 is given as TCRdb lists it. CDR3 in amino acids: CASKLAYGDSFG. The chain recombines TRBV7-2 with TRBJ1-5; whether TRBD1, the table's D call, matches the DNA was not checked. Germline values: CDR1 SGHTA, CDR2 FQGNSA. The CDR3 spans 12 residues, counting both ends.

This clonotype appeared many times. This chain joins TRBV7-2 and TRBJ1-5, with D hard to call. V lost 3 bases and J lost 7, with 13 bases in between. CDR3 size: 14 residues. Germline lookup yields CDR1 SGHTA and CDR2 FQGNSA. The CDR3 loop is CASSFDPSAQPQHF. The DNA for the CDR3 is TGTGCCAGCAGCTTCGATCCCTCAGCCCAGCCCCAGCATTTT.

The table lists this clonotype with many counts. The genes are TRBV19 and TRBJ1-5; 7 bases map to TRBD1. Germline loops: CDR1 LNHDA, CDR2 SQIVND (reference sequence). The CDR3 totals 16 residues. With V trimmed by 10 bases and J by 0 bases, 12 bases remained unmatched. The DNA for the CDR3 is TGTGCCACTTCTAGGGACAGCCCTTATAGCAATCAGCCCCAGCATTTT. Amino acid sequence: CATSRDSPYSNQPQHF. The whole variable domain, filled in from reference TRBV19 and TRBJ1-5, reads DGGITQSPKYLFRKEGQNVTLSCEQNLNHDAMYWYRQDPGQGLRLIYYSQIVNDFQKGDIAEGYSVSREKKESFPLTVTSAQKNPTAFYLCATSRDSPYSNQPQHFGDGTRLSIL.

Ten or more counts support this clonotype. The chain is built from TRBV28 and TRBJ2-3; the match to TRBD2 covers 9 bases. The CDR3 runs 15 residues. Trimming took 8 bases from V and 2 from J; bases not matched to a gene: 8. The germline V gene has CDR1 MDHEN and CDR2 SYDVKM. CDR3 protein: CASGGSGGTTDTQYF. The CDR3 nucleotides read TGTGCCAGCGGGGGGAGCGGGGGGACCACAGATACGCAGTATTTT.

This sequence joins TRBV18 and TRBJ1-5, with D maybe TRBD1 (6 bases). V dropped 5 bases and J dropped 2 bases, with 13 bases sitting between them. CDR3 length: 15 residues. Germline CDR1 is KGHSH and CDR2 is LQKENI. The CDR3, as DNA: TGTGCCAGCTCAGCCGGACAGATTGGCAATCAGCCCCAGCATTTT. It codes for CASSAGQIGNQPQHF.

This clonotype was picked up many times. The CDR3 coding sequence is TGTGCCAGCAGTTTCCCGGGTAGCGGGGGGGACAATGAGCAGTTCTTC. Protein: CASSFPGSGGDNEQFF. This chain joins TRBV2 and TRBJ2-1; 11 positions agree with TRBD2. V shed 5 bases and J 5 bases; nucleotides not matched to a gene: 8. CDR3 length: 16 residues. Germline CDR1 SNHLY, CDR2 FYNNEI.